A selection of T cell receptor beta chains follows, all from one sample in a study of cytomegalovirus exposure and HLA in healthy donors. Sequenced by immunoSEQ multiplex PCR; TCRdb stores in-frame clones only, minus some. The sample has about 110,000 clones, 83% seen once. Specimen: PBMCs. These receptors were obtained from a young man in good health and CMV-seronegative. The conserved cysteine and the conserved F or W are not part of the CDR3 here. The size entry is marked missing in some rows and otherwise reads once, few, many or a size class.

abundance	v_gene	j_gene	CDR3aa
few	TRBV6-1	TRBJ1-2	ASSSGDGYT
-	TRBV11-2	TRBJ2-3	ASSHRTFSTDTQY
-	TRBV7-9	TRBJ1-1	ASKSGRTEAF
-	TRBV4-3	TRBJ2-7	ASSQQLAGVYEQY
few	TRBV5-1	TRBJ1-3	ASSSGSGNTIY
once	TRBV11-2	TRBJ2-3	ASRQDGTTQY
once	TRBV9	TRBJ1-3	ASSPRQSSGNTIY
-	TRBV28	TRBJ2-7	ASRTTGISTWGEQY
-	TRBV5-1	TRBJ2-2	ASYLGTRFTGELF
-	TRBV7-9	TRBJ2-7	ASSLGKRTAHEQY
few	TRBV9	TRBJ1-6	ASSLDSSPSPLH
-	TRBV18	TRBJ2-7	ASSPLSAWTGKAEQY
-	TRBV6-1	TRBJ1-2	ASSEGQGHYGYT
-	TRBV28	TRBJ2-7	ASSFSYLAGVDEQY
-	TRBV7-2	TRBJ1-4	ASSWTGEKLF
-	TRBV9	TRBJ2-1	ASSVGGSGIYNEQF
once	TRBV7-2	TRBJ2-3	ASSPRRLAGVTDTQY
-	TRBV5-6	TRBJ2-7	ASSAGAYEQY
-	TRBV28	TRBJ1-4	ASRIGQGNEKLF
-	TRBV6-5	TRBJ1-2	ASRDHINGGHGYT
-	TRBV27	TRBJ2-1	ASRGLAGVVEQF
-	TRBV19	TRBJ2-3	ASSLSDTQY
-	TRBV6-6	TRBJ1-2	ASSYSEGSYGYT
-	TRBV27	TRBJ2-7	ASSVTGGYSYEQY
once	TRBV4-3	TRBJ2-3	ASSQDPDSTDTQY
-	TRBV7-3	TRBJ2-5	ASSLGTSGRETQY
-	TRBV6-6	TRBJ2-1	ASSSSGRLLEF
-	TRBV6-1	TRBJ2-6	ASLGPSGANVLT
-	TRBV27	TRBJ1-2	ASSSTWIYGYT
-	TRBV6-5	TRBJ1-3	ASSSRGQGHTIY
-	TRBV11-3	TRBJ2-1	ASSLGQGLNRPHEQF
-	TRBV7-9	TRBJ2-3	SSSLEVSSGGTDTQY
-	TRBV6-1	TRBJ2-5	ASSSQPHQETQY
-	TRBV10-3	TRBJ1-3	AISEPKTGGLAGNTIY
-	TRBV4-1	TRBJ2-1	ARGSGRGYNEQF
-	TRBV9	TRBJ2-1	ASSGAAVGYNEQF